The present T cell receptor (beta chain) was sequenced within a study of Ad26.COV2.S vaccination and SARS-CoV-2 variants. Turning to the study itself: The COV1001 Ad26.COV2.S trial arm included the donor. The study gave Ad26.COV2.S intramuscularly, once or twice 56 days apart. The study, taken as a whole, reports: Comparability of non-spike TCR breadth was observed across vaccine and placebo recipients.

About this clone: Its antigen is still unknown.

Repertoires were generated with immunoSEQ multiplex PCR, while TCRdb's copy carries only in-frame clones and drops some. The sample carries more than 300,000 clones, about 86% recorded once. The CDR3 extends over 13 amino acids. V dropped 4 bases and J dropped 2; count of bases not matched to a gene: 3. Germline CDR1 is DFQATT and CDR2 is SNEGSKA (reference sequence). The treatment here: 15 to 20 received Ad26.COV2.S at low or high dose, single or two shots; five or six received placebo; per-sample allocation not given. Collection of the samples took place on day 63 after the first injection of vaccine or placebo. Ad26.COV2.S expressed prefusion-stabilized spike from the original Wuhan strain.

This receptor was identified in a person aged 18 to 59 who received the Ad26.COV2.S COVID-19 vaccine or a placebo. The J gene is TRBJ1-2, the V gene TRBV20-1; 8 bases are shared with TRBD1. This sample comprised peripheral blood, obtained in a trial of Ad26.COV2.S vaccine versus placebo. The CDR3 bases are TGCAGTGCTATTGACAGGGGAAACTATGGCTACACCTTC. It translates to CSAIDRGNYGYTF.